Below are 21 T cell receptor beta chains sequenced from a single sample in a study of blood T cell repertoires in COVID-19. Measured with immunoSEQ multiplex PCR; TCRdb has only the in-frame clones, and not every one. Altogether about 47,000 clones are present, around four fifths being singletons, with the ten largest covering 7% to 8.5%. The specimen sequenced was peripheral blood. The receptors stem from a man between 60 and 70 years old with active COVID-19.

The CDR3 coding sequence is TGTGCCAGCAGCCCCCGGAAGGGGGCAATTAGTTACGAGCAGTACTTC. It specifies CASSPRKGAISYEQYF. The gene calls are TRBV7-2 and TRBJ2-7; TRBD1 agrees at 7 bases. CDR1 is SGHTA and CDR2 is FQGNSA in the germline V gene. J was trimmed by 4 bases and V by 5 bases; bases with no gene match: 14. There are 16 residues in the CDR3.

CDR3 region: CATFPSGAKSYGYTF. The DNA for the CDR3 is TGTGCCACCTTTCCTTCTGGGGCCAAGAGCTATGGCTACACCTTC. The rearrangement uses TRBV24-1 and TRBJ1-2; tentatively, D is TRBD1 (5 bases). CDR1 is KGHDR, CDR2 SFDVKD, per germline. Trimming removed 9 bases from V and 4 bases from J, with 20 bases in between. There are 15 residues in the CDR3.

The genes are TRBV14 and TRBJ1-1, with 7 nucleotides matching TRBD1. The CDR3 loop spans 14 amino acids. CDR1 and CDR2 from the germline V gene are SGHDN and FVKESK. Germline trimming cut 4 bases from V and 1 base from J; bases unmatched to any gene: 3. CDR3: CASSRGQPNTEAFF. CDR3 nucleotides: TGTGCCAGCAGCCGGGGACAGCCGAACACTGAAGCTTTCTTT. Full variable domain (remainder filled in from reference TRBV14 and TRBJ1-1): EAGVTQFPSHSVIEKGQTVTLRCDPISGHDNLYWYRRVMGKEIKFLLHFVKESKQDESGMPNNRFLAERTGGTYSTLKVQPAELEDSGVYFCASSRGQPNTEAFFGQGTRLTVV.

The chain employs TRBV19 and TRBJ2-1; 12 bases agree with TRBD2. V trimming: 6 bases; J trimming: 7 bases; junction bases outside the gene matches: 10. The CDR3 contains 16 residues. Per the germline V gene, CDR1 is LNHDA and CDR2 is SQIVND (reference sequence). CDR3: CASRHTLAGGLNEQFF. The DNA for the CDR3 is TGTGCCAGTAGGCACACCCTAGCGGGGGGGCTAAATGAGCAGTTCTTC. Based on the CDR3 plus reference TRBV19 and TRBJ2-1, the full variable domain is DGGITQSPKYLFRKEGQNVTLSCEQNLNHDAMYWYRQDPGQGLRLIYYSQIVNDFQKGDIAEGYSVSREKKESFPLTVTSAQKNPTAFYLCASRHTLAGGLNEQFFGPGTRLTVL.

This rearrangement joins TRBV18 to TRBJ2-1; the match to TRBD1 covers 7 bases. The germline gives CDR1 KGHSH, CDR2 LQKENI. After removal of 6 bases from V and 7 bases from J, the junction contained 12 bases not matched to a gene. The CDR3 loop spans 15 amino acids. Here the CDR3 reads CASSFPSGRGNEQFF. CDR3 bases: TGTGCCAGCTCGTTCCCCTCCGGCAGGGGGAATGAGCAGTTCTTC.

The chain is built from TRBV7-8 and TRBJ2-3, with TRBD1 as a possible D gene (6 bases). Germline V gene sequence: CDR1 SGHVS, CDR2 FQNEAQ. The CDR3 spans 15 residues. Deletions cut 4 bases from V and 7 bases from J, with 18 bases between. CDR3 DNA: TGTGCCAGCAGCTCCCGCGCAGGGGAGCCTTATACGCAGTATTTT. It specifies CASSSRAGEPYTQYF.

The V gene is TRBV18, the J gene TRBJ2-5; TRBD2 might be the D (6 bases). V lost 6 bases and J lost 1, with 12 bases in between. Germline V gene sequence: CDR1 KGHSH, CDR2 LQKENI. This CDR3 spans 14 amino acids. Here the CDR3 DNA reads TGTGCCAGCTCCCCCGGAGGGAGCCAAGAGACCCAGTACTTC. Its protein is CASSPGGSQETQYF.

By share of the sample, this clone is medium-sized. This sequence joins TRBV19 and TRBJ1-5; D may be TRBD1 (5 bases). The CDR3 has 14 amino acids. CDR1 LNHDA and CDR2 SQIVND come from the germline V gene (reference sequence). V gave up 3 bases and J gave up 6 bases, with 12 bases separating them. The CDR3 sequence: CASSIQGLGQPQHF. As DNA, the CDR3 is TGTGCCAGTAGTATCCAGGGTCTAGGTCAGCCCCAGCATTTT. The complete variable domain, with remaining parts taken from reference TRBV19 and TRBJ1-5, reads DGGITQSPKYLFRKEGQNVTLSCEQNLNHDAMYWYRQDPGQGLRLIYYSQIVNDFQKGDIAEGYSVSREKKESFPLTVTSAQKNPTAFYLCASSIQGLGQPQHFGDGTRLSIL.

The V gene is TRBV4-1, the J gene TRBJ1-5; D unclear. Trimming left V 0 bases short and J 0 bases short, with 9 bases between. The CDR3 is 16 amino acids. Germline V gene data show CDR1 as MGHRA and CDR2 as YSYEKL. CDR3 nucleotides: TGCGCCAGCAGCCAAGAGGTCGTCTATAGCAATCAGCCCCAGCATTTT. It is translated as CASSQEVVYSNQPQHF.

This clone has more than one count but fewer than ten. V is TRBV30 and J is TRBJ2-5; possibly TRBD2 for D (6 bases). The CDR3 totals 12 residues. Trimming removed 4 bases from V and 5 bases from J, with 11 bases in between. CDR1 is GTSNPN, CDR2 SVGIG, per germline (reference sequence). CDR3 amino acids: CAWNTGGETQYF. The CDR3 DNA reads TGTGCCTGGAACACCGGAGGGGAGACCCAGTACTTC.

The chain uses TRBV28 and TRBJ2-3; D not resolved. Germline lookup yields CDR1 MDHEN and CDR2 SYDVKM. The CDR3 extends over 15 amino acids. Trimming pared 7 bases from V and 2 bases from J, leaving 16 bases between. The CDR3 reads CASMSSTKYTDTQYF. CDR3 DNA sequence: TGTGCCAGCATGAGTTCTACCAAGTACACAGATACGCAGTATTTT.

The V call is TRBV6-1, the J call TRBJ1-2, with a tentative D call TRBD1 (6 bases). The CDR3 sequence is 17 residues long. Germline CDR1 MNHNS, CDR2 SASEGT. Trimming shortened V by 4 bases and J by 0 bases, and 18 bases separated the two germline ends. The CDR3, as DNA: TGTGCCAGCAGTGGGGGGGGGCGCGGTGGAACTAACTATGGCTACACCTTC. Its translation: CASSGGGRGGTNYGYTF.

This rearrangement joins TRBV18 to TRBJ2-1, with 7 bases that match TRBD2. Germline V gene data show CDR1 as KGHSH and CDR2 as LQKENI. The V and J ends lost 6 bases and 3 bases, in that order; junction bases with no gene match: 8. CDR3 size: 15 residues. The CDR3 DNA is TGTGCCAGCTCGTTTAACGGGGGGTTCTACAATGAGCAGTTCTTC. As protein: CASSFNGGFYNEQFF.

This chain links TRBV5-1 with TRBJ1-1, with TRBD1 identical over 10 bases. CDR1 is SGHRS, CDR2 YFSETQ, per germline. CDR3 length equals 15 residues. Trimming removed 4 bases from V and 4 bases from J; junction bases left unmatched: 7. DNA for the CDR3: TGCGCCAGCAGCCCGAGACAGGGGGCGCCCACTGAAGCTTTCTTT. Its protein product is CASSPRQGAPTEAFF. The full variable domain, rest sourced from reference TRBV5-1 and TRBJ1-1, is KAGVTQTPRYLIKTRGQQVTLSCSPISGHRSVSWYQQTPGQGLQFLFEYFSETQRNKGNFPGRFSGRQFSNSRSEMNVSTLELGDSALYLCASSPRQGAPTEAFFGQGTRLTVV.

The chain links TRBV28 to TRBJ1-3; D remains unclear. The CDR3 consists of 15 residues. V was pared by 5 bases and J by 0 bases, with 11 bases between. Germline V CDR1 and CDR2: MDHEN, SYDVKM. CDR3 sequence reads: CASSNAAGSGNTIYF. The CDR3 nucleotides are TGTGCCAGCAGTAACGCTGCCGGCTCTGGAAACACCATATATTTT.

This clone was seen a single time. The chain combines TRBV7-3 with TRBJ2-1, with TRBD1 identical over 7 bases. Germline V gene lookup returns CDR1 SGHTA and CDR2 FQGTGA. This CDR3 is 16 amino acids long. Germline trimming cut 6 bases from V and 6 bases from J; bases unmatched to any gene: 14. The CDR3 coding sequence is TGTGCCAGCAGTTTCTCCGGGACAGCTATGTTCAATGAGCAGTTCTTC. Translating it yields CASSFSGTAMFNEQFF. Based on the CDR3 plus reference TRBV7-3 and TRBJ2-1, the full variable domain is GAGVSQTPSNKVTEKGKYVELRCDPISGHTALYWYRQSLGQGPEFLIYFQGTGAADDSGLPNDRFFAVRPEGSVSTLKIQRTERGDSAVYLCASSFSGTAMFNEQFFGPGTRLTVL.

The chain employs TRBV5-1 and TRBJ2-1, with a possible D match to TRBD1 (6 bases). The V end was cut by 0 bases, the J end by 7 bases, with 20 bases between. This CDR3 contains 17 residues. CDR1 is SGHRS, CDR2 YFSETQ, per germline. CDR3 sequence: CASSLGGAGSQGNEQFF. In nucleotides, the CDR3 is TGCGCCAGCAGCTTGGGAGGGGCAGGTAGCCAGGGGAATGAGCAGTTCTTC.

This clone showed up just once. The chain joins TRBV27 to TRBJ1-6, with TRBD1 matching 7 bases. Unmatched junction bases numbered 11, after V lost 5 bases and J lost 7 bases. Germline V gene data show CDR1 as MNHEY and CDR2 as SMNVEV (reference sequence). This CDR3 has 16 residues. In nucleotides, the CDR3 is TGTGCCAGCAGTGCCACAGGGGAGGTGGTGAATTCACCCCTCCACTTT. Its translation: CASSATGEVVNSPLHF.

V gene TRBV11-2 combines with J gene TRBJ2-2; D ambiguous. Germline CDR1 and CDR2: SGHAT and FQNNGV. V was clipped by 4 bases and J by 3 bases, with 12 bases between them. This CDR3 is 15 amino acids long. In nucleotides, the CDR3 is TGTGCCAGCAGCTCGCCCGGGTTCTACACCGGGGAGCTGTTTTTT. This translates into CASSSPGFYTGELFF.

The V gene is TRBV4-1, the J gene TRBJ2-6; 11 positions match TRBD1. After removal of 4 bases from V and 1 base from J, the junction contained 3 bases not matched to a gene. Germline V gene data show CDR1 as MGHRA and CDR2 as YSYEKL. This CDR3 has 17 residues. The CDR3 sequence: CASSRDRGTSGANVLTF. The CDR3 bases are TGCGCCAGCAGCCGGGACAGGGGGACTTCTGGGGCCAACGTCCTGACTTTC.

The rearrangement links TRBV25-1 to TRBJ1-4; weak D call: TRBD1 (5 bases). Germline V gene sequence: CDR1 MGHDK, CDR2 SYGVNS. CDR3 length: 14 residues. Deletions cut 8 bases from V and 4 bases from J, with 14 bases between. CDR3 coding DNA: TGTGCCAGCGCGGTCGGGGGGGATAATGAAAAACTGTTTTTT. Translating it yields CASAVGGDNEKLFF.